A single sample is the source of the 5 T cell receptor beta chains below, sequenced in a study of cytomegalovirus exposure and HLA in healthy donors. A multiplex PCR was run with 60 Vbeta primers and 13 Jbeta primers. Only in-frame clones appear in the TCRdb table, and some are missing; sequencing was by immunoSEQ multiplex PCR. Of 150,000 to 200,000 clones listed, approximately 84% are singletons. The sequenced sample was PBMCs. All receptors come from a man between 18 and 35 years old in good health and CMV-seropositive.

The V and J genes are TRBV6-6 and TRBJ2-5, with TRBD2 matching over 12 bases. J gave up 4 bases and V 1 base, and 4 bases lay outside the gene matches. The germline CDR1 and CDR2 sequences are MNHNY and SVGAGI (reference sequence). There are 16 residues in the CDR3. CDR3 sequence: CASSYYPSGGGETQYF. The CDR3 DNA follows: TGTGCCAGCAGTTACTACCCTAGCGGGGGGGGAGAGACCCAGTACTTC.

V usage is TRBV6-5 and J usage is TRBJ2-1; 11 bases are a match to TRBD1. J lost 8 bases, V lost 6 bases, and 9 bases had no gene match. The CDR3 totals 15 residues. Germline CDR1 and CDR2: MNHEY and SVGAGI. The CDR3 reads CASSRNGQGAYEQFF. In DNA, the CDR3 is TGTGCCAGCAGCAGAAATGGACAGGGGGCATATGAGCAGTTCTTC.

The rearrangement links TRBV5-6 to TRBJ2-2; D might be TRBD2 (7 bases). V was trimmed by 2 bases and J by 6 bases, leaving 8 bases between them. The CDR3 has 13 amino acids. CDR1 SGHDT and CDR2 YYEEEE come from the germline V gene. The DNA for the CDR3 is TGTGCCAGCAGCTTAGGGGGGGCCGGGGAGCTGTTTTTT. As protein: CASSLGGAGELFF.

The V call is TRBV11-3, the J call TRBJ2-3, with unresolved D. The CDR3 is 12 residues long. Germline V gives CDR1 SGHNT, CDR2 YENEEA. Trimming removed 5 bases from V and 6 bases from J, with 9 bases in between. DNA for the CDR3: TGTGCCAGCAGCGTGACTGTGGATACGCAGTATTTT. It codes for CASSVTVDTQYF.

V and J are TRBV5-4 and TRBJ2-5; maybe TRBD2 (5 bases). The CDR3 covers 14 residues. The germline V and J ends were trimmed by 4 bases and 5 bases, with 15 bases remaining between them. From germline, CDR1 is SGHNT and CDR2 YYREEE (reference sequence). CDR3 region: CASSPGLLGETQYF. The CDR3 bases are TGTGCCAGCAGCCCCGGACTTCTCGGGGAGACCCAGTACTTC.